This T cell receptor (beta chain) was sequenced for a study of cytotoxic CD8 clonotypes in ibrutinib-treated CLL (dated by TCRdb to about 2021). With regard to the full study: The cohort was composed of about a dozen relapsed/refractory and about 15 treatment-naive patients; IGHV unmutated status was identified in 17 patients. Patients were still on ibrutinib when every remission and progressive disease sample was collected. Samples at response were collected after a median of about twelve months of treatment, with a range of roughly 6 to 40 months. Cryopreserved peripheral blood mononuclear cells were obtained before treatment, at response, and at either sustained remission or disease progression. An average of about 250,000 productive templates and some 99,000 productive rearrangements was obtained per sample. Partial responses were observed in approximately 24 patients and complete responses in 2; after a median follow-up of around 68 months, remission was maintained in around 14 patients and progression was observed in approximately 12. Of the 90 or so participants in the trial, about 26 had longitudinal samples available.

The time point label corresponds to: approximately 25 months on ibrutinib. For TCR beta library preparation, around 2.1 micrograms of genomic DNA were extracted from the cryopreserved PBMCs. Longitudinal blood samples from CLL patients on ibrutinib monotherapy underwent high-throughput TCR beta sequencing. The patients took part in an open-label, single-center phase 2 trial of ibrutinib monotherapy. As to this clone: There is no known antigen for this receptor. Base qualities are not recorded, but no much larger clone differs from it by a single base.

Here is what the overall study found, with its caveats: Clonality increased at ibrutinib response, stayed stable in sustained remission, and fell back toward baseline at progression. Public clonotypes were rare and either shrank or stayed stable during treatment, and the rise in clonality at ibrutinib response reflected expansion of private clonotypes. At baseline, clonality was higher than in age-matched healthy donors and showed a strong correlation with circulating CD8+ T-cell counts. Sampling times were not matched between sustained-remission and progressing patients, and lymph node repertoires were not studied.

The germline V gene gives CDR1 as SGHTA and CDR2 as FQGNSA. The trim is 5 bases for V and 4 bases for J, with a gap of 17 bases between the germline ends. Including cysteine and phenylalanine, the CDR3 has 15 amino acids. Left in the record is the CDR3 DNA by itself, 45 bases read in frame from the first base. The goal of deep resolution MiSeq sequencing was a depth between 1 in 1 million and 1 in 200,000 T cells, and coverage averaged 10x per clonotype. The immunoSEQ hsTCRB Kit was used to generate TCR beta libraries. The original methods were these. The data were analyzed with ImmunoSEQ Analyzer and ImmunoSEQ Data Assistant, and V, D and J gene assignments followed IMGT definitions. Clonality, which ranges from 0 to 1, was calculated as one minus the normalized Shannon entropy of productive rearrangement frequencies. Only overrepresented clonotypes making up at least 0.05% of each patient's repertoire were included in the public clonotype analysis. About a dozen age-matched healthy donor repertoires from immuneACCESS were used as controls for clonality. In its TCRdb copy, this immuneACCESS table keeps in-frame sequences only and misses some clones. Where compared with another copy, unresolved V genes explain less than half of these, and the others have no known cause. That table supplies the V and J calls and clone size; D and trimming were determined from the DNA. The table for this sample lists about 60,000 clones; 56% of them were counted only once. The ten largest clones capture roughly 20% of the sample.

This material consisted of PBMCs, taken after 24 months of ibrutinib treatment. This receptor was taken from a human donor with chronic lymphocytic leukemia. Rearrangement joined TRBV7-2 to TRBJ1-1; no D gene is confidently identified. The CDR3 reads as follows: CASSLGSGVGTEAFF. The nucleotide sequence is given as TGTGCCAGCAGCCTAGGGTCCGGGGTTGGCACTGAAGCTTTCTTT.